The rows below give T cell receptor beta chains drawn from one sample of a study of identical twins. MiXCR, run by TCRdb on the 5' RACE reads, gives a single entry per CDR3 protein. The sample holds fewer than 250,000 distinct CDR3 sequences, approximately 9% seen once. The sample was memory (CD45RO+) T cells sorted from blood. Source of these receptors: a woman in her late teens or twenties in good health. Each CDR3 is given with its conserved first and last residue. D genes are given only for firm matches. Clone sizes are given selectively: once, few, many, or a class where the clone is expanded.

TRBV20-1	TRBJ2-7	many	.	TGCAGTGCTAGCCCGCTTCTACAGGGTTCCTACGAGCAGTACTTC	CSASPLLQGSYEQYF
TRBV29-1	TRBJ2-2	.	.	TGCAGCGTTGGGTGGAGGTCCGGGGAGCTGTTTTTT	CSVGWRSGELFF
TRBV11-2	TRBJ2-1	many	.	TGTGCCAGCAGCAAACGACCGACAGGGTCGGCGGGAGTTTCCCCAGGGAATGAGCAGTTCTTC	CASSKRPTGSAGVSPGNEQFF
TRBV3-1	TRBJ1-1	.	.	TGTGCCAGCAGCCAAGATGGGAGTGAGGGCGCTGAAGCTTTCTTT	CASSQDGSEGAEAFF
TRBV5-1	TRBJ2-3	few	.	TGCGCCAGCAGCTCCCTTCAGGGTCAGTTGCGAGATACGCAGTATTTT	CASSSLQGQLRDTQYF
TRBV2	TRBJ2-5	.	TRBD1	TGTGCCAGCAGTGCGCGACAGGGTGTAAGAGAGACCCAGTACTTC	CASSARQGVRETQYF
TRBV7-3	TRBJ1-1	.	.	TGTGCCAGCAGCTTATCGCAGGACCACACTGAAGCTTTCTTT	CASSLSQDHTEAFF
TRBV12-3/TRBV12-4	TRBJ1-5	.	TRBD1	TGTGCCAGCAGTCCCGACAGGGGAAATGGCCAGCCCCAGCATTTT	CASSPDRGNGQPQHF
TRBV20-1	TRBJ1-2	few	TRBD1	TGCAGTGCTATGACAGGGGTCGTAGGCTACACCTTC	CSAMTGVVGYTF
TRBV28	TRBJ1-1	.	.	TGTGCCAGCAGTTGGAGTACTGAAGCTTTCTTT	CASSWSTEAFF
TRBV6-1	TRBJ2-5	few	.	TGTGCCAGCAGTGAAAAGATCGAAGGGGAGACCCAGTACTTC	CASSEKIEGETQYF
TRBV3-1	TRBJ2-7	.	TRBD2	TGTGCCAGCAGCCCTAGACTAGCGGGGCCCTACGAGCAGTACTTC	CASSPRLAGPYEQYF
TRBV9	TRBJ2-5	.	.	TGTGCCAGCAGCCCAGAAGGATCACAAGAGACCCAGTACTTC	CASSPEGSQETQYF
TRBV15	TRBJ2-7	few	TRBD1	TGTGCCACCAGCAGAGATTACGGGACAGGGCACTACGAGCAGTACTTC	CATSRDYGTGHYEQYF
TRBV6-2/TRBV6-3	TRBJ2-7	once	.	TGTGCCAGCGGAGTATACGGCCCCTACGAGCAGTACTTC	CASGVYGPYEQYF
TRBV18	TRBJ2-5	few	TRBD2	TGTGCCAGCTCACTAACACTAGCGCGTCAAGAGACCCAGTACTTC	CASSLTLARQETQYF
TRBV5-1	TRBJ2-5	many	.	TGCGCCAGCAGCTTGGCCGGGTACCAAGAGACCCAGTACTTC	CASSLAGYQETQYF
TRBV20-1	TRBJ2-7	.	TRBD2	TGCAGCGGCCGGGGGGTAGCCGAGAAGCAGTACTTC	CSGRGVAEKQYF
TRBV7-6	TRBJ2-1	few	.	TGTGCCAGCAGCTTAAATTGGGGCAATGAGCAGTTCTTC	CASSLNWGNEQFF
TRBV20-1	TRBJ2-2	few	.	TGCAGTGTCCCAGGCTCCGGGCGTCCCGGGGAGCTGTTTTTT	CSVPGSGRPGELFF
TRBV11-2	TRBJ2-3	.	.	TGTGCCAGCAGCTACCTCAGACCCCTAGACGAGTACACAGATACGCAGTATTTT	CASSYLRPLDEYTDTQYF
TRBV7-9	TRBJ2-5	few	.	TGTGCCAGCGTGGCGGCTGAGACCCAGTACTTC	CASVAAETQYF
TRBV7-9	TRBJ1-6	few	.	TGTGCCAGCAGTTCCGGCTCCTATAATTCACCCCTCCACTTT	CASSSGSYNSPLHF
TRBV7-9	TRBJ2-7	many	.	TGTGCCAGCAGCTCCGGGCCTGGCCGTCAGTACTTC	CASSSGPGRQYF
TRBV20-1	TRBJ2-6	many	.	TGCAGTGCTAGAGAAGGGGGGAGCGGGGCCAACGTCCTGACTTTC	CSAREGGSGANVLTF
TRBV15	TRBJ2-3	few	.	TGTGCCACCAGCAGGGGACTCTTCACAGATACGCAGTATTTT	CATSRGLFTDTQYF
TRBV7-2	TRBJ2-1	.	.	TGTGCCAGCAGCTTAGTACAGGGTCCTGAGCAGTTCTTC	CASSLVQGPEQFF
TRBV11-2	TRBJ2-1	.	.	TGTGCCAGCAGCTTTATGGCTAGCTTATACAATGAGCAGTTCTTC	CASSFMASLYNEQFF
TRBV15	TRBJ1-1	.	.	TGTGCCACCAGCAGAGAAAAGGGTTGGAACACTGAAGCTTTCTTT	CATSREKGWNTEAFF
TRBV4-3	TRBJ2-1	many	.	TGCGCCAGCAGCCAAGGACTAGGAACCCCCAATGAGCAGTTCTTC	CASSQGLGTPNEQFF
TRBV6-1	TRBJ2-3	.	.	TGTGCCAGCAGGGACAGAAACACAGATACGCAGTATTTT	CASRDRNTDTQYF
TRBV20-1	TRBJ2-7	few	TRBD2	TGCAGTGCTTGGATAGCGGGAGAGACGGAGCAGTACTTC	CSAWIAGETEQYF
TRBV4-1	TRBJ2-2	.	TRBD1	TGCGCCAGCAGCCAACCACTACCGGGACAGGGGCACGGGGAGCTGTTTTTT	CASSQPLPGQGHGELFF
TRBV15	TRBJ2-3	.	.	TGTGCCACCAACCCAGGGACTGGCGGGGAAAGGGATACGCAGTATTTT	CATNPGTGGERDTQYF
TRBV7-9	TRBJ1-1	.	.	TGTGCCAGCAGCTTAGCACAGGGTGGTCGGAACACTGAAGCTTTCTTT	CASSLAQGGRNTEAFF
TRBV12-3/TRBV12-4	TRBJ2-5	many	TRBD2	TGTGCCAGCAGTTCCTCCCTCTCTAGTAGCGGGGAGACCCAGTACTTC	CASSSSLSSSGETQYF
TRBV6-5	TRBJ2-3	.	TRBD2	TGTGCCAGCAGTTACTGGGGTAGCGGGAGCTCAGATACGCAGTATTTT	CASSYWGSGSSDTQYF
TRBV6-1	TRBJ2-7	few	.	TGTGCCAGCACCCAAGGCGGGACGCAAGGCTCCTACGAGCAGTACTTC	CASTQGGTQGSYEQYF
TRBV10-2	TRBJ2-5	.	TRBD2	TGCGCCAGCACCCGAGGGACTAGTGAGACCCAGTACTTC	CASTRGTSETQYF